This TCR beta chain stems from a study of blood T cell repertoires in COVID-19. In this sample, this clone turned up once. The CDR3 sequence is 18 residues long. CDR1 is LGHNA and CDR2 is YNFKEQ in the germline V gene. V dropped 6 bases and J dropped 8; count of bases not matched to a gene: 16. TCRdb keeps only in-frame clones here, not all; method: immunoSEQ multiplex PCR. The sample has 130,000 to 150,000 clones, about four fifths seen once. The sequence came from a man aged 70-80 years who had recovered from COVID-19. This chain joins TRBV4-2 and TRBJ1-6; 10 bases agree with TRBD1. The sample consisted of peripheral blood. Written as DNA, the CDR3 is TGTGCCAGCAGTCGTGGGACAGGGGTCGATAGGGCCCATTCACCCCTCCACTTT. This sequence encodes CASSRGTGVDRAHSPLHF.